These 13 T cell receptor beta chains were sequenced from one sample in a study of T cells in Graves' hyperthyroidism and ophthalmopathy. TCR beta CDR3 regions were amplified from RNA transcripts. During a first-round RT-PCR of the TCR CDR3, the HTBI primer set was used. TCRdb re-called the multiplex PCR reads through MiXCR, storing one row per CDR3 protein. The sample includes hundreds of thousands of distinct CDR3 sequences, roughly 20% of them seen just once. Sequenced material: blood. These receptors originate from a man between 25 and 39 years old with Graves' ophthalmopathy.

CDR3 sequence (DNA): TGTGCCAGCAGTTACTCGAAACTAGCGGTCTACAATGAGCAGTTCTTC. It is translated as CASSYSKLAVYNEQFF. The V call is TRBV6-5, the J call TRBJ2-1, with 8 nucleotides matching TRBD2. CDR3 length: 16 residues. The V segment lost 0 bases and the J segment 3 bases; nucleotides outside the gene matches: 4. Germline V lookup: CDR1 MNHEY, CDR2 SVGAGI.

This clonotype was found many times. This chain connects TRBV2 to TRBJ1-2; D is uncertain. The CDR3 covers 15 residues. Germline lookup yields CDR1 SNHLY and CDR2 FYNNEI. The ends were cut back, 1 base at V and 4 bases at J, with 13 bases in the middle. The DNA for the CDR3 is TGTGCCAGCAGTGAAGAAAACAGACCTTTCTATGGCTACACCTTC. This sequence encodes CASSEENRPFYGYTF.

The sample holds a few counts of this clonotype. The V and J genes are TRBV3-1 and TRBJ2-2, with TRBD2 matching over 9 bases. Germline V gene sequence: CDR1 LGHDT, CDR2 YNNKEL (reference sequence). Germline trimming cut 0 bases from V and 4 bases from J; bases unmatched to any gene: 6. There are 17 residues in the CDR3. This chain's CDR3 is CASSQEGTSGRTGELFF. Written as DNA, the CDR3 is TGTGCCAGCAGCCAAGAAGGAACTAGCGGGCGCACCGGGGAGCTGTTTTTT.

The V and J genes are TRBV6-2 or TRBV6-3 and TRBJ1-1; no reliable D call. The germline V gene encodes CDR1 MNHEY and CDR2 SVGEGT. The CDR3 is 14 residues long. With 5 bases removed from V and 1 base from J, the gap between germline ends came to 11 bases. The CDR3 bases are TGTGCCAGCAGTCGGGAATTGGGGAACACTGAAGCTTTCTTT. Amino acid sequence: CASSRELGNTEAFF.

This clonotype has only a few counts. The chain carries TRBV5-6 and TRBJ2-1, with D possibly TRBD2 on 7 matching bases. In germline, CDR1 is SGHDT, CDR2 YYEEEE. Trimming removed 4 bases from V and 11 bases from J, with 19 bases in between. This CDR3 is 14 amino acids long. The CDR3 is CASSTGATSAKQFF. The CDR3, as DNA: TGTGCCAGCAGCACGGGGGCCACTAGCGCCAAGCAGTTCTTC.

The chain carries TRBV18 and TRBJ2-3; no definite D call. Trimming cost V 0 bases and J 3 bases, with 7 bases left between them. The germline CDR1 and CDR2 sequences are KGHSH and LQKENI. CDR3 size: 14 residues. CDR3 amino acids: CASSPPWQTDTQYF. CDR3 in DNA: TGTGCCAGCTCACCACCGTGGCAGACAGATACGCAGTATTTT.

The V call is TRBV19, the J call TRBJ1-2; D is ambiguous. CDR3 length: 12 residues. The germline gives CDR1 LNHDA, CDR2 SQIVND (reference sequence). V lost 7 bases and J 4 bases, leaving 10 bases between the germline ends. CDR3 protein: CASKPTTYGYTF. DNA of the CDR3: TGTGCCAGTAAACCAACAACCTATGGCTACACCTTC.

This clonotype was detected only a few times. The V gene is TRBV15, the J gene TRBJ2-7, with 10 bases fitting TRBD1. Trimming removed 4 bases from V and 4 bases from J; junction bases left unmatched: 4. Per the germline V gene, CDR1 is LNHNV and CDR2 is YYDKDF (reference sequence). The CDR3 consists of 14 residues. The CDR3: CATSTTGQGYEQYF. DNA for the CDR3: TGTGCCACCAGCACGACGGGACAGGGGTACGAGCAGTACTTC.

With respect to this clonotype: A much larger clone differs by one base, so this may be a read error. This chain joins TRBV12-3 or TRBV12-4 and TRBJ1-1; 8 bases are a match to TRBD1. V trimming: 4 bases; J trimming: 3 bases; junction bases outside the gene matches: 4. This CDR3 comprises 14 residues. As DNA, the CDR3 is TGTGCCAGCAGTTGGGCAGGGGGCTACACTGAAGCTTTCTTT. It encodes CASSWAGGYTEAFF.

The chain employs TRBV5-1 and TRBJ2-5, with TRBD2 identical over 12 bases. This CDR3 region has 15 residues. Germline CDR1 reads SGHRS; CDR2 reads YFSETQ. The trim removed 0 bases at V and 4 bases at J, leaving 1 base unmatched. The CDR3, as DNA: TGCGCCAGCAGCTTGGCGGGACTAGCGGGAGAGACCCAGTACTTC. Translation gives CASSLAGLAGETQYF.

The genes are TRBV6-5 and TRBJ1-2, with 7 bases aligning to TRBD1. This CDR3 comprises 14 residues. Germline assignment: CDR1 MNHEY and CDR2 SVGAGI. Trimming cost V 7 bases and J 8 bases; bases outside gene matches: 13. CDR3 DNA: TGTGCCAGCACTCGCCCCGACAGGGTTCTAGGCTACACCTTC. The encoded protein is CASTRPDRVLGYTF.

This chain links TRBV28 with TRBJ1-6; D is perhaps TRBD1 (5 bases). The V end was cut by 6 bases, the J end by 1 base, with 10 bases between. The CDR3 is 15 residues long. CDR1 MDHEN and CDR2 SYDVKM come from the germline V gene. The CDR3 is CASSGAASYNSPLHF. The CDR3 coding sequence is TGTGCCAGCAGCGGGGCTGCTTCCTATAATTCACCCCTCCACTTT.

Of note for this clonotype: At one boundary the junction diverges from the germline segment, which might be a read error. The rearrangement joins TRBV3-1 to TRBJ2-3, with 9 nucleotides matching TRBD2. The germline CDR1 and CDR2 sequences are LGHDT and YNNKEL (reference sequence). The CDR3 is 15 amino acids. CDR3: CVSSLRGGSTDTQYF. CDR3 nucleotides: TGTGTCAGCAGCCTGCGGGGGGGGAGCACAGATACGCAGTATTTT.